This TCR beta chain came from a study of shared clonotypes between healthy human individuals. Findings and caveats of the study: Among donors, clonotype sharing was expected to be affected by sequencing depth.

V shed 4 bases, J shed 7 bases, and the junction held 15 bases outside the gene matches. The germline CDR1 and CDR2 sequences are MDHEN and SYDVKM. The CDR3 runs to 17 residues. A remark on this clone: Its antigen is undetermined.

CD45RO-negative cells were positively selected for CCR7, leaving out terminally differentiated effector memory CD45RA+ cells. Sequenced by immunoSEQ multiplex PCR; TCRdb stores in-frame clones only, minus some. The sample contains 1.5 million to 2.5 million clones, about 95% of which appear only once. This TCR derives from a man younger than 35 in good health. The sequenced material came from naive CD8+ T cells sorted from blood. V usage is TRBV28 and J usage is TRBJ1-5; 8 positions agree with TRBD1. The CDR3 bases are TGTGCCAGCAGTTCTCCTTACCTGGACAGGGAGGGACAGCCCCAGCATTTT. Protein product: CASSSPYLDREGQPQHF.